The clone carrying this TCR beta chain was recorded a few times. The sample is drawn from a study of patients and donors after allogeneic stem cell transplantation. Each CDR3 protein is one row after TCRdb ran MiXCR on the RT-PCR reads. The sample records approximately 410,000 distinct CDR3 sequences, more than 15% being singletons. The source material was blood, either unsorted or a sorted T cell fraction (not recorded which). This TCR derives from a human donor who was either an allogeneic HSCT recipient or a stem cell or donor lymphocyte infusion donor (not recorded which). It is not recorded whose cells these are; they may come from a transplant donor.

This CDR3 is CASSILEGAFYGYTF. Here the CDR3 DNA reads TGTGCCAGTAGTATATTGGAGGGGGCTTTTTATGGCTACACCTTC. The rearrangement joins TRBV19 to TRBJ1-2; 7 bases align to TRBD1. This CDR3 region has 15 residues. J lost 5 bases, V lost 2 bases, and 8 bases had no gene match. Germline CDR1 LNHDA, CDR2 SQIVND (reference sequence).